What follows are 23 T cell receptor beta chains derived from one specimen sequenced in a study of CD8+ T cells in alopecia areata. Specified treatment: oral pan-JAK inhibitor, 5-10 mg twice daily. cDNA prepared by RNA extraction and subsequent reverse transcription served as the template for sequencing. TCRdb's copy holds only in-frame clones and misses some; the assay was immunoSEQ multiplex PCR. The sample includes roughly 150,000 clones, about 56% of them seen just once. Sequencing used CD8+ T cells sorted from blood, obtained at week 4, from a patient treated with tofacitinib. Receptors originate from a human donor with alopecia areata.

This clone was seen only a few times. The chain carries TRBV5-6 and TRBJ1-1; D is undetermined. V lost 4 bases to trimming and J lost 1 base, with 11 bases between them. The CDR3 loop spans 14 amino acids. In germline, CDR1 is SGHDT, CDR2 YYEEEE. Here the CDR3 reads CASSRPVENTEAFF. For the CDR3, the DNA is TGTGCCAGCAGCCGACCGGTTGAGAACACTGAAGCTTTCTTT.

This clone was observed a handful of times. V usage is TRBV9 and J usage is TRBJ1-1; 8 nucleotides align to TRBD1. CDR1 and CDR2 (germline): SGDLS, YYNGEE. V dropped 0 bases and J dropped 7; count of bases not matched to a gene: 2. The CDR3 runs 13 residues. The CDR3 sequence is CASSVGGQGEAFF. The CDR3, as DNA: TGTGCCAGCAGCGTAGGAGGACAGGGTGAAGCTTTCTTT.

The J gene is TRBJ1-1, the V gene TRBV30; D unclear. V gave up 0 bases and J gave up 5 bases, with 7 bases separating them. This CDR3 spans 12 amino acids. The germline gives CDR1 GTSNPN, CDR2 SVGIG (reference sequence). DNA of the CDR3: TGTGCCTGGAGTGTAGGCTCGACTGAAGCTTTCTTT. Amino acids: CAWSVGSTEAFF.

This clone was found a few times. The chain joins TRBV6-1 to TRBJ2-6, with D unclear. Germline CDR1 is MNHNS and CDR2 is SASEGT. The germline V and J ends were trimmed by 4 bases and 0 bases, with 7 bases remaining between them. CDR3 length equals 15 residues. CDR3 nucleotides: TGTGCCAGCAGTGGGTGGGTCTCTGGGGCCAACGTCCTGACTTTC. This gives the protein CASSGWVSGANVLTF.

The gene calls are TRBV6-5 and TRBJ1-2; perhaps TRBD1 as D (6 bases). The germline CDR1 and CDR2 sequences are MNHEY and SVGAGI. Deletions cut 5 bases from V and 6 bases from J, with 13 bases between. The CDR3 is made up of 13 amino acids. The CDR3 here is CASSGGGEHGYTF. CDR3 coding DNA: TGTGCCAGCAGTGGAGGGGGAGAACATGGCTACACCTTC.

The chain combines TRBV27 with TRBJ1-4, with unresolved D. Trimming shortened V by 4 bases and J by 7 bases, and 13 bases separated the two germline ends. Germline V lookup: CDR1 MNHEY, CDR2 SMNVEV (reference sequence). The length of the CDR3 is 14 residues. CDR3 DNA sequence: TGTGCCAGCAGTTCCAACTACCGGGGTGAAAAACTGTTTTTT. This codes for CASSSNYRGEKLFF.

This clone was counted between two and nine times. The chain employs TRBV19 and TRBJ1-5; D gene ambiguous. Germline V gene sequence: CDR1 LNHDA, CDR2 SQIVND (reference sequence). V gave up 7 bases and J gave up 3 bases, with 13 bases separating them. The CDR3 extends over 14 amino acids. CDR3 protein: CASISGQDNQPQHF. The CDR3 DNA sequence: TGTGCCAGTATTAGCGGCCAGGACAATCAGCCCCAGCATTTT. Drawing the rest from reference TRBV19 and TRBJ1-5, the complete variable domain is DGGITQSPKYLFRKEGQNVTLSCEQNLNHDAMYWYRQDPGQGLRLIYYSQIVNDFQKGDIAEGYSVSREKKESFPLTVTSAQKNPTAFYLCASISGQDNQPQHFGDGTRLSIL.

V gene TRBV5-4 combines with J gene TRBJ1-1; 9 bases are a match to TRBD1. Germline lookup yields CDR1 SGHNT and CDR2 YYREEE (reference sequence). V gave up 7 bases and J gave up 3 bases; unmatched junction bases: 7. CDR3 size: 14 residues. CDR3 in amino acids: CASGLQGAHTEAFF. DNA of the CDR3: TGTGCCAGCGGGTTACAGGGGGCGCACACTGAAGCTTTCTTT.

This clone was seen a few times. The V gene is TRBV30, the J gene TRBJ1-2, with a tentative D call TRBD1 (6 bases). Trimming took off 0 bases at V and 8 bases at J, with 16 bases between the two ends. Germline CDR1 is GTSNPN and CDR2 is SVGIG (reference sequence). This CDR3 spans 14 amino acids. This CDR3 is CAWSVPGGRHGYTF. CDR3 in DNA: TGTGCCTGGAGTGTACCCGGGGGCCGGCACGGCTACACCTTC.

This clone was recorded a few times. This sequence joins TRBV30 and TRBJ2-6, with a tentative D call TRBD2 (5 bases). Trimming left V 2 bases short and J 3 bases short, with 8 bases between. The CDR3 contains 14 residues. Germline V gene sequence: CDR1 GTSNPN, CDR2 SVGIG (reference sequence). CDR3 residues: CAWSPGVGANVLTF. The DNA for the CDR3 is TGTGCCTGGAGTCCCGGGGTTGGGGCCAACGTCCTGACTTTC.

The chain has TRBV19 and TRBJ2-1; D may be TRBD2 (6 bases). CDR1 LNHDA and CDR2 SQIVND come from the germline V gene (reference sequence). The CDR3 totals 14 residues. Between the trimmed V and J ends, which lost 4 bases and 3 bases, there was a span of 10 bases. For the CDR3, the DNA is TGTGCCAGTAGTAACCCGGACTACTACAATGAGCAGTTCTTC. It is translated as CASSNPDYYNEQFF.

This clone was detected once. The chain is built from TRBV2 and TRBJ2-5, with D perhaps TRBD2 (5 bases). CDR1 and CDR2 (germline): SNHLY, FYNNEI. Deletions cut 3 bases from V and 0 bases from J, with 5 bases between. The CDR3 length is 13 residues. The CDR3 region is CASSDSDQETQYF. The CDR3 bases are TGTGCCAGCAGTGATAGCGACCAAGAGACCCAGTACTTC.

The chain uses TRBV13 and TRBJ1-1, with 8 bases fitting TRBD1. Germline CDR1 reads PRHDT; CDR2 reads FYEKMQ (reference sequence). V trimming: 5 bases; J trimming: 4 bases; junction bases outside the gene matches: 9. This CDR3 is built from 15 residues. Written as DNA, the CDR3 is TGTGCCAGCAGCCTCGGACAGGGTTCGGGCACTGAAGCTTTCTTT. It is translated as CASSLGQGSGTEAFF.

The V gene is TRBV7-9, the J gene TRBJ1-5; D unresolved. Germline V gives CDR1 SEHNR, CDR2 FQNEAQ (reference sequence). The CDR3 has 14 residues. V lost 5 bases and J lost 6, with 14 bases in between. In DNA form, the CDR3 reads TGTGCCAGCAGCCCCCTTAGGCCCGCTCAGCCCCAGCATTTT. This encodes CASSPLRPAQPQHF.

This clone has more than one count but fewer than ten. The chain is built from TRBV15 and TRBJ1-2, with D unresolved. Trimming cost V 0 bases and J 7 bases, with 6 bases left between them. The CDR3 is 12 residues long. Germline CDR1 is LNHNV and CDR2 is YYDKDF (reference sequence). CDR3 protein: CATSRDRTGYTF. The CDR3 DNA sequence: TGTGCCACCAGCAGAGATCGTACTGGCTACACCTTC.

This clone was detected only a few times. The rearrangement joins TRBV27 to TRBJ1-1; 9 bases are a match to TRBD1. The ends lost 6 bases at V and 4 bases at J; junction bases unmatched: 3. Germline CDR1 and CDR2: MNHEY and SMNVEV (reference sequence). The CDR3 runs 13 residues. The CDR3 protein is CASSHRGPTEAFF. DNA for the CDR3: TGTGCCAGCAGCCACAGGGGGCCCACTGAAGCTTTCTTT.

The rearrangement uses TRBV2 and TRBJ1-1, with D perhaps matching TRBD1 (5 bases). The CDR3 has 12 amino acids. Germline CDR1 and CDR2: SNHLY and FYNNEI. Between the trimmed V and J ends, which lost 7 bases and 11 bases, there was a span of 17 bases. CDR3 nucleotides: TGTGCCAGCATGTGGGGGGAAGGCAGTGCTTTCTTT. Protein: CASMWGEGSAFF.

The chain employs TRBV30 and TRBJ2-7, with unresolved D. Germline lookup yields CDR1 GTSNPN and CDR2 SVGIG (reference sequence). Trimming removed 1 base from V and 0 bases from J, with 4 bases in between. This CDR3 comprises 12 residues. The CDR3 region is CAWSASSYEQYF. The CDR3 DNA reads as TGTGCCTGGAGTGCCTCCTCCTACGAGCAGTACTTC.

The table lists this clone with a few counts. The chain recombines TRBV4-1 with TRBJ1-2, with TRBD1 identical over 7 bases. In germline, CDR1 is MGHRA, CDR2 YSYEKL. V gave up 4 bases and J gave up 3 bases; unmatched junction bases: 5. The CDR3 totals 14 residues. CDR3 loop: CASSPQGVDYGYTF. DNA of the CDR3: TGCGCCAGCAGCCCTCAGGGGGTAGACTATGGCTACACCTTC.

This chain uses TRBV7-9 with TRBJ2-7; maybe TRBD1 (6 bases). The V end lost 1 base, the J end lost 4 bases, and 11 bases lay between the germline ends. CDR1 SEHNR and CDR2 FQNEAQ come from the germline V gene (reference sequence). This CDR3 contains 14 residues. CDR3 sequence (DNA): TGTGCCAGCAGCTTAGACGGGACATCATACGAGCAGTACTTC. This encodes CASSLDGTSYEQYF.

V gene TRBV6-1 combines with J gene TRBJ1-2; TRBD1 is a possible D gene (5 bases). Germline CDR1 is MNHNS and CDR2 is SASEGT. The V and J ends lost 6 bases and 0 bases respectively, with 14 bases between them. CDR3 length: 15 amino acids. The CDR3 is CASRGSTDPNYGYTF. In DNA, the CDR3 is TGTGCCAGCAGGGGTTCGACAGACCCTAACTATGGCTACACCTTC.

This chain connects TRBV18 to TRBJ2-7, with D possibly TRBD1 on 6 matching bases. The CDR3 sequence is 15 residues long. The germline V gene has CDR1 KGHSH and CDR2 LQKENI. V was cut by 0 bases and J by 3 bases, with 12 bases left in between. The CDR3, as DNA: TGTGCCAGCTCACCACCGAGGACAGCCAGCTACGAGCAGTACTTC. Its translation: CASSPPRTASYEQYF. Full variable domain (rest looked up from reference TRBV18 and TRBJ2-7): NAGVMQNPRHLVRRRGQEARLRCSPMKGHSHVYWYRQLPEEGLKFMVYLQKENIIDESGMPKERFSAEFPKEGPSILRIQQVVRGDSAAYFCASSPPRTASYEQYFGPGTRLTVT.

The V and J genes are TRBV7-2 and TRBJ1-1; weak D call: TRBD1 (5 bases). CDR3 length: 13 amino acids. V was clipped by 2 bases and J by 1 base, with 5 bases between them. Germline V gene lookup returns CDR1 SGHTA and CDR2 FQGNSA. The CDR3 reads CASSLRGNTEAFF. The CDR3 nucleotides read TGTGCCAGCAGCTTAAGGGGGAACACTGAAGCTTTCTTT.